The clone carrying this T cell receptor beta chain was seen only a few times. Its antigen is undetermined. These data come from a study of T cells in localized non-small cell lung cancer. Findings and limits, study-wide: Uninvolved adjacent lung had higher T cell clonality than tumor and all other tissues. When the top 100 tumor clones were examined, a median about 60 of them also appeared in the adjacent lung, which was paired and uninvolved.

Using immunoSEQ multiplex PCR, the repertoire was profiled, and TCRdb retains in-frame clones only, with some absent. The sample has 5,400 or so clones; 85% are singletons. Per the germline V gene, CDR1 is SGHNT and CDR2 is YYREEE (reference sequence). Losses at the gene ends were 0 bases for V and 2 bases for J; bases not matched to a gene: 4. The CDR3 has 15 residues. The clonotype originates from a woman aged 35-70 years with stage II lung adenocarcinoma. The chain combines TRBV5-4 with TRBJ2-7, with 8 bases identical to TRBD1. The specimen comprised PBMCs, sampled before any cancer treatment. The DNA of the CDR3 is TGTGCCAGCAGCTTGGCGACAGGGGAGGCCTACGAGCAGTACTTC. It encodes CASSLATGEAYEQYF.